A single TCR beta chain is shown here with its context. The source of the sample is a study of blood T cell repertoires in COVID-19. The CDR3 is made up of 13 amino acids. Per germline, CDR1 MDHEN and CDR2 SYDVKM. Trimming removed 7 bases from V and 2 bases from J, with 12 bases in between. Sequencing used immunoSEQ multiplex PCR; TCRdb keeps in-frame clones, though not all of them. The sample gives tens of thousands of clones, 84% of which show up once; roughly 25% is in the top ten. The rearrangement joins TRBV28 to TRBJ2-7; a possible D gene is TRBD2 (6 bases). The sequence was obtained from a man in his fifties or sixties with acute or convalescent COVID-19. The sample was peripheral blood. In nucleotides, the CDR3 is TGTGCCAGCACTCGGGGGATTCCCTACGAGCAGTACGTC. This gives the protein CASTRGIPYEQYV.